This T cell receptor (beta chain) was documented in a study of cytomegalovirus exposure and HLA in healthy donors. This CDR3 has 14 amino acids. CDR1 SGHTA and CDR2 FQGTGA come from the germline V gene. The ends lost 1 base at V and 8 bases at J; junction bases unmatched: 4. Study conclusions and caveats: The productive fraction for most TCR beta V segments was about 87% or about 30% in an earlier analysis.

This clone was detected a few times. Its matching antigen is unknown. In the PCR, 60 Vbeta and 13 Jbeta primers were used. Clones were read by immunoSEQ multiplex PCR, and TCRdb kept only the in-frame ones, dropping some. The table shows roughly 120,000 clones, with about three quarters occurring only once. The V call is TRBV7-3, the J call TRBJ2-1; 8 bases map to TRBD2. Sequenced input: PBMCs. The sequence was collected from a woman aged 55-69 years in good health and CMV-seropositive. The CDR3 protein is CASSLRRAGDEQFF. The DNA of the CDR3 is TGTGCCAGCAGCTTAAGAAGAGCGGGAGATGAGCAGTTCTTC.